Following are 9 T cell receptor beta chains from one sample sequenced in a study of T cell changes during pregnancy in multiple sclerosis. Generated by immunoSEQ multiplex PCR, the TCRdb table keeps only in-frame clones and is missing some. This sample has 40,000 or so clones, with about 88% found just once. The source was CD8+ T cells from peripheral blood mononuclear cells, collected in the first trimester of pregnancy. These receptors were obtained from a female donor with multiple sclerosis, enrolled in a pregnancy study.

V is TRBV4-1 and J is TRBJ1-6; D gene uncertain. This CDR3 is built from 15 residues. Germline CDR1 MGHRA, CDR2 YSYEKL. V dropped 5 bases and J dropped 9 bases, with 17 bases sitting between them. The CDR3 protein is CASSSLRSMGSPLHF. Here the CDR3 DNA reads TGCGCCAGCAGCTCTTTGAGGAGTATGGGTTCACCCCTCCACTTT.

The CDR3: CASRPGYLAGEETQYF. CDR3 coding DNA: TGTGCCAGCAGACCCGGGTACCTAGCGGGGGAAGAGACCCAGTACTTC. The genes are TRBV6-6 and TRBJ2-5, with TRBD2 identical over 10 bases. Germline lookup yields CDR1 MNHNY and CDR2 SVGAGI (reference sequence). The CDR3 is made up of 16 amino acids. V dropped 6 bases and J dropped 3; count of bases not matched to a gene: 10.

The chain uses TRBV4-1 and TRBJ1-3, with 7 bases aligning to TRBD1. Per the germline V gene, CDR1 is MGHRA and CDR2 is YSYEKL. The CDR3 has 18 residues. V lost 2 bases and J lost 3; bases outside the gene matches: 13. The CDR3 region has the DNA TGCGCCAGCAGCCAAACGGCGGGACAGCCCGTTTATGGAAACACCATATATTTT. This sequence encodes CASSQTAGQPVYGNTIYF.

This chain uses TRBV19 with TRBJ2-1; possible D gene TRBD2, 6 bases. Germline CDR1 is LNHDA and CDR2 is SQIVND (reference sequence). The length of the CDR3 is 14 residues. The V gene lost 9 bases and the J gene lost 4 bases, with 16 bases spanning the gap. CDR3 loop: CASGGGEMYNEQFF. In DNA form, the CDR3 reads TGTGCCAGCGGAGGAGGGGAGATGTACAATGAGCAGTTCTTC.

V usage is TRBV6-5 and J usage is TRBJ1-1; 7 bases are shared with TRBD1. Germline values: CDR1 MNHEY, CDR2 SVGAGI. The CDR3 consists of 12 residues. The ends lost 8 bases at V and 1 base at J; junction bases unmatched: 1. The CDR3 coding sequence is TGTGCCAGCCGGACAGGGAACACTGAAGCTTTCTTT. Protein sequence: CASRTGNTEAFF.

In this sample, this clone is medium-sized. The V gene is TRBV5-1, the J gene TRBJ2-2; weak D call: TRBD1 (6 bases). Germline CDR1 is SGHRS and CDR2 is YFSETQ. CDR3 size: 16 residues. V dropped 4 bases and J dropped 6 bases, with 19 bases sitting between them. The CDR3 sequence: CASSPHLDRFPGELFF. The CDR3 DNA reads TGCGCCAGCAGCCCCCATCTTGACAGGTTCCCCGGGGAGCTGTTTTTT.

The chain recombines TRBV5-8 with TRBJ2-1; 7 bases are a match to TRBD1. Germline loops: CDR1 SGHTS, CDR2 YDEGEE. The V gene end was trimmed by 4 bases and the J gene end by 2 bases; junction bases not matched to a gene: 6. CDR3 size: 15 residues. The CDR3 DNA reads TGTGCCAGCAGCCCCCCCGGGACAGCCTACAATGAGCAGTTCTTC. This sequence encodes CASSPPGTAYNEQFF. The full variable domain, with the rest looked up from reference TRBV5-8 and TRBJ2-1, is EAGVTQSPTHLIKTRGQQATLRCSPISGHTSVYWYQQALGLGLQFLLWYDEGEERNRGNFPPRFSGRQFPNYSSELNVNALELEDSALYLCASSPPGTAYNEQFFGPGTRLTVL.

The gene calls are TRBV7-9 and TRBJ1-2; 9 bases fit TRBD1. Germline V gene sequence: CDR1 SEHNR, CDR2 FQNEAQ (reference sequence). The CDR3 is 16 amino acids. V lost 1 base to trimming and J lost 8 bases; unmatched junction nucleotides: 11. The CDR3 region has the DNA TGTGCCAGCAGCTTAGATTGGACAGGGGAGAAGGGGGGCTACACCTTC. Translating gives CASSLDWTGEKGGYTF.

This sequence joins TRBV4-1 and TRBJ2-7; 9 bases fit TRBD1. Germline assignment: CDR1 MGHRA and CDR2 YSYEKL. The junction had 8 bases not matched to a gene; V was cut back by 4 bases and J by 1 base. The CDR3 is 16 residues long. CDR3: CASSLAPGQGSYEQYF. Written as DNA, the CDR3 is TGCGCCAGCAGCCTCGCCCCGGGACAGGGATCCTACGAGCAGTACTTC.